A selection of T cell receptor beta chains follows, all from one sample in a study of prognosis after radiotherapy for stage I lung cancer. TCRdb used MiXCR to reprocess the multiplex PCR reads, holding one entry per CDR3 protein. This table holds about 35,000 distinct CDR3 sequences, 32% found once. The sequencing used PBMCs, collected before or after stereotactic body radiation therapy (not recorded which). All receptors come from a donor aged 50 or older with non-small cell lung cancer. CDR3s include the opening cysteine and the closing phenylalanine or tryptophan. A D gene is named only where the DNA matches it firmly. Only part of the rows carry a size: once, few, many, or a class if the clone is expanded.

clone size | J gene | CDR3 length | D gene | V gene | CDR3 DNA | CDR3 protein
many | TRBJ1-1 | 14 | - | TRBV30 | TGTGCCTGGAGTGTACCGCGGGGACTGGCTGAAGCTTTCTTT | CAWSVPRGLAEAFF
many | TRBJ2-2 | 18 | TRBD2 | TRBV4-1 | TGCGCCAGCAGCCAAGATTGGGTAGCGGGCACGAACACCGGGGAGCTGTTTTTT | CASSQDWVAGTNTGELFF
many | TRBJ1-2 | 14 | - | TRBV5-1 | TGTGCCAGCAACCGCCGGGGAAGGCCCTATGGCTACACCTTC | CASNRRGRPYGYTF
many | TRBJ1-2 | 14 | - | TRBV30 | TGTGCCTGGAGTCAAGAGGGGGTATTGGGAGGCTACACCTTC | CAWSQEGVLGGYTF
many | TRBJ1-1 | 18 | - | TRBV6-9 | TGTGCCAGCAGTTACTCGAAGAACGCAGGCCAAATGAACACTGAAGCTTTCTTT | CASSYSKNAGQMNTEAFF
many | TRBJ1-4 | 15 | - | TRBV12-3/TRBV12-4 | TGTGCCAGCAGTTTCCGACAGGCGTCAAATGAAAAACTGTTTTTT | CASSFRQASNEKLFF
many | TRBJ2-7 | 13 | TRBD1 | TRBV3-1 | TGTGCCAGCAGTTCCGGGACAGCCTACGAGCAGTACTTC | CASSSGTAYEQYF
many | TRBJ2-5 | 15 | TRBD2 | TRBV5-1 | TGCGCCAGCAGCGGGGGACTAGCGTCTGGTGAGACCCAGTACTTC | CASSGGLASGETQYF
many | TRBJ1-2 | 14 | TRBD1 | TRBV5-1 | TGCGCCAGCCAGCCGGGACAGGGTATTCCGGGCTACACCTTC | CASQPGQGIPGYTF
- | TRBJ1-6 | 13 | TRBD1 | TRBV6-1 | TGTGCCAGCAGCCAGGGGGTGGGTTCACCCCTCCACTTT | CASSQGVGSPLHF
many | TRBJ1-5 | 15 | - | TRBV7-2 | TGTGCCAGCAGCTTGGAGACAGAGAGAAATCAGCCCCAGCATTTT | CASSLETERNQPQHF
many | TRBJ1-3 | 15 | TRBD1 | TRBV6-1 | TGTGCCAGCAGGGGACAGGAAGACTCTGGAAGCACCATATATTTT | CASRGQEDSGSTIYF
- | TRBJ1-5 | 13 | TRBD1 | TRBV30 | TGTGCCTGGAGTGCAGGGGGCCGTCAGCCCCAGCATTTT | CAWSAGGRQPQHF
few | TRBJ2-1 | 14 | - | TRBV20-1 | TGCAGTGCGGGTGATAGCGGAGACTACAATGAGCAGTTCTTC | CSAGDSGDYNEQFF
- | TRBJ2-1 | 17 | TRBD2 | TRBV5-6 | TGTGCCAGCAGCCGGACTAGCCGGGGGGCAGTCTACAATGAGCAGTTCTTC | CASSRTSRGAVYNEQFF
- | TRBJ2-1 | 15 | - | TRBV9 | TGTGACAGCAGTGTAGAGCCAGCCCATAGGGATGAGCAGTTCTTC | CDSSVEPAHRDEQFF
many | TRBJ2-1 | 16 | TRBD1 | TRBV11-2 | TGTGCCAGCAGCTTAGATACAGGGGGGACCTACAATGAGCAGTTCTTC | CASSLDTGGTYNEQFF
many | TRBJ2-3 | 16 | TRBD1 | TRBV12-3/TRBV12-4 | TGTGCCAGCAGCCCCGCGAGGGACAGAAGGAGAGATACGCAGTATTTT | CASSPARDRRRDTQYF
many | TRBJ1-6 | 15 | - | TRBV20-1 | TGCAGTGCTAGAGCTGGACAGCCGAATAATTCACCCCTCCACTTT | CSARAGQPNNSPLHF
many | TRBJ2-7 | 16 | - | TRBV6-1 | TGTGCCACACGACAGGATCCACAGGTGCTCTCCTACGAGCAGTACTTC | CATRQDPQVLSYEQYF
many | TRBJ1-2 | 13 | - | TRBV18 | TGTGCCAGCTCACCACCGAATGGCTATGGCTACACCTTC | CASSPPNGYGYTF
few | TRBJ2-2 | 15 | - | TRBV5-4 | TGTGCCAGCAGCCCCGAGGGGGGACGCACCGGGGAGCTGTTTTTT | CASSPEGGRTGELFF
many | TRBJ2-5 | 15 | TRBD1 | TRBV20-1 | TGCAGTGCTAGAGGCTCGACAGGGGGGCTGAAGACCCAGTACTTC | CSARGSTGGLKTQYF
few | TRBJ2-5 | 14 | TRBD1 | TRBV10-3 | TGTGCCATCAGCCGAGGGACAGGTGGAGAGACCCAGTACTTC | CAISRGTGGETQYF
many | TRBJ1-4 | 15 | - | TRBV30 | TGTGCCTGGAGTCCCTTACACGCAACTAATGAAAAACTGTTTTTT | CAWSPLHATNEKLFF
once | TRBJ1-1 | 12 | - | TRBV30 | TGTGCCTGGAGTAAGTTCCGGGGAGTAGCTTTCTTT | CAWSKFRGVAFF
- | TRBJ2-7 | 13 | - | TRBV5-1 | TGCGCCAACAGCTTGTCCCCTGACTACGAGCAGTACTTC | CANSLSPDYEQYF
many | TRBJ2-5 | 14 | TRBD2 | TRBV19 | TGTGCCAGTAGTGGCAGCGGGGGTGTCGAGACCCAGTACTTC | CASSGSGGVETQYF
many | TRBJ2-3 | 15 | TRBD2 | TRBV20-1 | TGCAGTGCTAGAGATCTAGCGGGGCGCACAGATACGCAGTATTTT | CSARDLAGRTDTQYF
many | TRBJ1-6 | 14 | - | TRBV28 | TGTGCCAGCAACGAGGCGGGCGGTAATTCACCCCTCCACTTT | CASNEAGGNSPLHF
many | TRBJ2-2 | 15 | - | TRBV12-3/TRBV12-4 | TGTGCCAGCAGTTCGAACAGGGAGAACACCGGGGAGCTGTTTTTT | CASSSNRENTGELFF
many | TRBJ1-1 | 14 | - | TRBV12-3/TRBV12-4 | TGTGCCAGCAGCGTTACCGGGGGGCGCACTGAAGCTTTCTTT | CASSVTGGRTEAFF
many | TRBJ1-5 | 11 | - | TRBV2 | TGTGCCAGCAGGCTCCGGGGGCCCCAGCATTTT | CASRLRGPQHF
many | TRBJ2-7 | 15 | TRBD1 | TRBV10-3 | TGTGCCATCAGTGGGGGACAGGGGGCTCTCTACGAGCAGTACTTC | CAISGGQGALYEQYF
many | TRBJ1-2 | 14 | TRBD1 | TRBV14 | TGTGCCAGCAGCCAAGGGAGGACAGGGGTGGGCTACACCTTC | CASSQGRTGVGYTF
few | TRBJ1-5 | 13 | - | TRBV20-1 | TGCAATGGCGTGACAAGGGGTAATCAGCCCCAGCATTTT | CNGVTRGNQPQHF
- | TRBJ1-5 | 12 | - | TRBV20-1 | TGCAGTGCCCCCCCGTGCAATCAGCCCCAGCATTTT | CSAPPCNQPQHF
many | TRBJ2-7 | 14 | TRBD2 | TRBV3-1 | TGTGCCAGCAGCCGCGGGGGATTCCCCTACGAGCAGTACTTC | CASSRGGFPYEQYF
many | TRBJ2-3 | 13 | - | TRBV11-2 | TGTGCCAGCAGCTCCCGAGCGGAGGGTATGCAGTATTTT | CASSSRAEGMQYF
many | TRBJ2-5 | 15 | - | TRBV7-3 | TGTGCCAGCAGCTTCCAGGCAGGTCCGCAAGAGACCCAGTACTTC | CASSFQAGPQETQYF
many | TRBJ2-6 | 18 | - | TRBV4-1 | TGCGCCAGCAGCCAAAGCGGTCGGGGGATTCGTGGGGCCAACGTCCTGACTTTC | CASSQSGRGIRGANVLTF
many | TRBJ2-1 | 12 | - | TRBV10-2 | TGCGCCAGCAGTGGTCAGGGAGGAGAGCAGTTCTTC | CASSGQGGEQFF
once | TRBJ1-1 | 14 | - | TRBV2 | TGTGCCAGCAGTTTGACAGGAACTAACACTGAAGCTTTCTTT | CASSLTGTNTEAFF
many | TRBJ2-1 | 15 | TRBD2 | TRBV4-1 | TGCGCCAGCAGCCAATTGACTAGCGGTCACAATGAGCAGTTCTTC | CASSQLTSGHNEQFF
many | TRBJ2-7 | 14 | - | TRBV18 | TGTGCCAGCTCACCTCGTAGGAGCGACTACGAGCAGTACTTC | CASSPRRSDYEQYF
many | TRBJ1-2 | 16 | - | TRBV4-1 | TGCGCCAGCAGCCAAGGGCTCTTCCGGGACAACTATGGCTACACCTTC | CASSQGLFRDNYGYTF
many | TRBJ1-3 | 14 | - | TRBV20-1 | TGCAGTGCGGTTGCAGGGTTCTCTGGAAACACCATATATTTT | CSAVAGFSGNTIYF
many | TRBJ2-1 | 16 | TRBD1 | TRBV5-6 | TGTGCCAGCAGCCACCTCCGGGACAGGGGGGCGGGTGAGCAGTTCTTC | CASSHLRDRGAGEQFF
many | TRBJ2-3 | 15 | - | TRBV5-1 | TGCGCCAGCAGCTTGGTTGGCAGGGTGACAGATACGCAGTATTTT | CASSLVGRVTDTQYF
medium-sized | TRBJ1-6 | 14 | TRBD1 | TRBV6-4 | TGTGCCAGCAGTGGACAGGGTTCGAATTCACCCCTCCACTTT | CASSGQGSNSPLHF
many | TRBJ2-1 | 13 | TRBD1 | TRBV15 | TGTGCCACCAACGCCGGGACAGGCAATGAGCAGTTCTTC | CATNAGTGNEQFF
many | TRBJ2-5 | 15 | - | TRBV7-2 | TGTGCCAGCAGCTCGGTGGCAGGGGTACAAGAGACCCAGTACTTC | CASSSVAGVQETQYF
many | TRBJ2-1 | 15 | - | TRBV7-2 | TGTGCCAGCACCGGGATTGAAAATAGTTACAATGAGCAGTTCTTC | CASTGIENSYNEQFF